Shown below are 8 T cell receptor beta chains from a single sample sequenced in a study of blood T cells in healthy people across ages. A second PCR, run for about 7 to 11 cycles, used a sample-barcoded 5' primer plus a J-beta primer mix. MiXCR, applied by TCRdb to the 5' RACE reads, yields one record per CDR3 protein. The sample shows around 750,000 distinct CDR3 sequences, approximately 55% of them seen only once. Sequencing input: blood. The receptors shown here come from a man older than 75 in good health.

V usage is TRBV12-5 and J usage is TRBJ2-1; 10 bases line up with TRBD2. The J call is doubtful: the DNA matches TRBJ2-7 better. The germline CDR1 and CDR2 sequences are LGHNT and FRNRAP. The length of the CDR3 is 16 residues. The CDR3 loop reads CASGTSGVSSYNEQYF. The CDR3 nucleotides read TGTGCTAGTGGCACTAGCGGGGTTAGCTCCTACAATGAGCAGTACTTC.

The V gene is TRBV27, the J gene TRBJ1-6, with no clear D. With 1 base removed from V and 9 bases from J, the gap between germline ends came to 13 bases. The CDR3 consists of 15 residues. Germline assignment: CDR1 MNHEY and CDR2 SMNVEV (reference sequence). The CDR3 here is CASSLLAGGSSPLHF. CDR3 bases: TGTGCCAGCAGTTTATTGGCAGGCGGGAGTTCACCCCTCCACTTT.

This chain uses TRBV7-2 with TRBJ2-2, with 10 bases aligning to TRBD2. J lost 6 bases, V lost 5 bases, and 9 bases had no gene match. Germline loops: CDR1 SGHTA, CDR2 FQGNSA. The CDR3 has 16 amino acids. CDR3 in DNA: TGTGCCAGCAGCCGGGGTATCCTAGCGGGAGCCGGGGAGCTGTTTTTT. Amino acid sequence: CASSRGILAGAGELFF.

The sample holds a few counts of this clonotype. This chain joins TRBV10-3 and TRBJ2-1; D possibly corresponds to TRBD1 (6 bases). The CDR3 is 17 amino acids. The V and J ends lost 0 bases and 3 bases respectively, with 15 bases between them. Germline values: CDR1 ENHRY, CDR2 SYGVKD. The CDR3 loop reads CAISESTARDNYNEQFF. The CDR3 region has the DNA TGTGCCATCAGTGAGTCGACGGCCCGGGACAACTACAATGAGCAGTTCTTC.

The rearrangement links TRBV6-2 or TRBV6-3 to TRBJ2-7; no reliable D call. The CDR3 spans 12 residues. CDR1 and CDR2 from the germline V gene are MNHEY and SVGEGT. Trimming cost V 6 bases and J 4 bases, with 10 bases left between them. The CDR3 sequence: CASSRDKYEQYF. CDR3 sequence (DNA): TGTGCCAGCAGCAGAGACAAATACGAGCAGTACTTC.

V is TRBV5-1 and J is TRBJ2-4, with TRBD2 matching 7 bases. The germline gives CDR1 SGHRS, CDR2 YFSETQ. The length of the CDR3 is 12 residues. Trimming took 4 bases from V and 13 from J; bases not matched to a gene: 8. The CDR3 region is CASSAMDGRQYF. CDR3 in DNA: TGCGCCAGCAGCGCCATGGACGGGAGGCAGTACTTC.

The gene calls are TRBV7-2 and TRBJ2-5; 10 bases align to TRBD2. CDR1 is SGHTA and CDR2 is FQGNSA in the germline V gene. CDR3 length equals 16 residues. V was pared by 6 bases and J by 3 bases, with 10 bases of the junction left unmatched. CDR3 protein: CASRDITGTSEETQYF. For the CDR3, the DNA is TGTGCCAGCAGGGATATTACCGGGACTAGCGAAGAGACCCAGTACTTC.

The chain is built from TRBV27 and TRBJ2-5, with 11 bases lining up with TRBD1. V lost 7 bases, J lost 1 base, and 8 bases stayed unmatched. CDR1 MNHEY and CDR2 SMNVEV come from the germline V gene (reference sequence). The CDR3 loop spans 16 amino acids. This chain's CDR3 is CASTYQGTGGQETQYF. CDR3 nucleotides: TGTGCCAGCACCTACCAGGGGACAGGGGGCCAAGAGACCCAGTACTTC.